The 4 T cell receptor beta chains below were found in one sample sequenced in a study of shared clonotypes between healthy human individuals. TCRdb keeps only in-frame clones here, not all; method: immunoSEQ multiplex PCR. The table shows under 1,900,000 clones, with approximately 98.5% occurring only once. The specimen sequenced was naive CD4+ T cells sorted from blood. As for subset: CD45RA+ positively selected. The receptors come from a man aged 25 to 40 in good health.

Points on this clone: At the DNA level, this CDR3 is encoded by other sequences in the same sample as well. J is TRBJ2-7 and V is TRBV20-1; D is undetermined. V was shortened by 1 base and J by 4 bases, with 5 bases between the two germline ends. CDR1 is DFQATT, CDR2 SNEGSKA, per germline (reference sequence). The CDR3 length is 11 residues. The CDR3 coding sequence is TGCAGTGCTAGAGTTCTGTACGAGCAGTACTTC. Protein sequence: CSARVLYEQYF.

The chain has TRBV5-6 and TRBJ2-1, with a possible D match to TRBD2 (5 bases). Deletions cut 4 bases from V and 9 bases from J, with 14 bases between. Germline V gives CDR1 SGHDT, CDR2 YYEEEE. The CDR3 contains 13 residues. CDR3 nucleotides: TGTGCCAGCAGCGGAATTTCTAGCCGTGAGCAGTTCTTC. Amino acid sequence: CASSGISSREQFF.

This clone has only one observation. The sample has other DNA sequences that encode this CDR3 too. The J gene is TRBJ1-4, the V gene TRBV5-4; D is undetermined. This CDR3 region has 15 residues. V shed 4 bases and J shed 0 bases, with 10 bases lying between them. The V gene's germline CDR1 is SGHNT and CDR2 YYREEE (reference sequence). CDR3 DNA: TGTGCCAGCAGCCTGGACGGTGCAACTAATGAAAAACTGTTTTTT. As protein: CASSLDGATNEKLFF.

The chain employs TRBV28 and TRBJ2-7, with 12 bases lining up with TRBD2. Germline values: CDR1 MDHEN, CDR2 SYDVKM. Trimming cost V 6 bases and J 5 bases; bases outside gene matches: 8. There are 15 residues in the CDR3. The CDR3 DNA reads as TGTGCCAGCAGCAAGACTAGCGGGAGATTTCACGAGCAGTACTTC. The encoded protein is CASSKTSGRFHEQYF.